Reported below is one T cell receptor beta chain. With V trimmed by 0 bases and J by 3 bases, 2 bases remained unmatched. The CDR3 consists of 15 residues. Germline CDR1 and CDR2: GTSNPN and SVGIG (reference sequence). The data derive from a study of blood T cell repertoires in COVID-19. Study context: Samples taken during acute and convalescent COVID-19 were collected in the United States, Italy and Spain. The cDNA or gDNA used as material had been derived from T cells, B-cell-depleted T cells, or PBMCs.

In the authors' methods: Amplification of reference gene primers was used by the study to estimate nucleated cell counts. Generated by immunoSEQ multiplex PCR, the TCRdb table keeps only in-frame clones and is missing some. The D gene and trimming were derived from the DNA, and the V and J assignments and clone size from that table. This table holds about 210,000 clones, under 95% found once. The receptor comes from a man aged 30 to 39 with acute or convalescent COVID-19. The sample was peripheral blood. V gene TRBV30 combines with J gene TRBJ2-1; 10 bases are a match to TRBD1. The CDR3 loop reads CAWSVGTGDYNEQFF. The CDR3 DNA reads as TGTGCCTGGAGTGTCGGGACAGGGGACTACAATGAGCAGTTCTTC. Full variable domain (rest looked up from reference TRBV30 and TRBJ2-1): SQTIHQWPATLVQPVGSPLSLECTVEGTSNPNLYWYRQAAGRGLQLLFYSVGIGQISSEVPQNLSASRPQDRQFILSSKKLLLSDSGFYLCAWSVGTGDYNEQFFGPGTRLTVL.